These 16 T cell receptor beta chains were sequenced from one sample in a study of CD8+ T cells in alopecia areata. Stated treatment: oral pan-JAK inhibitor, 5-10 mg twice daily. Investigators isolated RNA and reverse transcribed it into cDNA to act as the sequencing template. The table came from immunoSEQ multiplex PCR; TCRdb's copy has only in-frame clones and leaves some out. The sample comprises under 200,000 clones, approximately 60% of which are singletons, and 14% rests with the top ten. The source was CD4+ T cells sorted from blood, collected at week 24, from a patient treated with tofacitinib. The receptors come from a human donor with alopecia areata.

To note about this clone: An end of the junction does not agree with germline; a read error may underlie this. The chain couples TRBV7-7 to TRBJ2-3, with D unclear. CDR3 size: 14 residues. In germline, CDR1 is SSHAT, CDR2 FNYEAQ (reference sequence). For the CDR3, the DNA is TGTGCTAGCAGCCACGGACCTGGCACAGATACGCAGTATTTT. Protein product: CASSHGPGTDTQYF.

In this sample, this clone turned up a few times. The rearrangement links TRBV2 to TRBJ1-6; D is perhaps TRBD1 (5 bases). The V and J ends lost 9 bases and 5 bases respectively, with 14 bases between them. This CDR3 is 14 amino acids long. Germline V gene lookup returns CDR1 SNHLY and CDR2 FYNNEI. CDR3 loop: CASAAGRDNSPLHF. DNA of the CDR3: TGTGCCAGTGCGGCGGGACGGGATAATTCACCCCTCCACTTT.

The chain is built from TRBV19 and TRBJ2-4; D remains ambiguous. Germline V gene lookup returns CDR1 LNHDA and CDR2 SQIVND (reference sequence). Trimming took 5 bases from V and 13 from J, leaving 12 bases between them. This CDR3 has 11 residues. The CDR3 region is CASSFDRQQYF. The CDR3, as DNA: TGTGCCAGTAGTTTCGACCGGCAGCAGTACTTC. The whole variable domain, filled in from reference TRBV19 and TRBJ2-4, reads DGGITQSPKYLFRKEGQNVTLSCEQNLNHDAMYWYRQDPGQGLRLIYYSQIVNDFQKGDIAEGYSVSREKKESFPLTVTSAQKNPTAFYLCASSFDRQQYFGAGTRLSVL.

The CDR3 sequence is CASSSRRDPGRDEQFF. In DNA, the CDR3 is TGTGCCAGCAGCTCGCGCCGGGACCCAGGCCGCGATGAGCAGTTCTTC. The chain uses TRBV7-9 and TRBJ2-1; D is possibly TRBD1 or TRBD2 (5 bases each). From germline, CDR1 is SEHNR and CDR2 FQNEAQ (reference sequence). The CDR3 is 16 amino acids. V was trimmed by 4 bases and J by 8 bases, leaving 21 bases between them.

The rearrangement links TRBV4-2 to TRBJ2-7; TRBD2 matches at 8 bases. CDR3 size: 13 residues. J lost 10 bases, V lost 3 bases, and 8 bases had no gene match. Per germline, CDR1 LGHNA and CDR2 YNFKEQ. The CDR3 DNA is TGTGCCAGCAGCCAGACCGGGACTAGGGTTCAGTACTTC. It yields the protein CASSQTGTRVQYF.

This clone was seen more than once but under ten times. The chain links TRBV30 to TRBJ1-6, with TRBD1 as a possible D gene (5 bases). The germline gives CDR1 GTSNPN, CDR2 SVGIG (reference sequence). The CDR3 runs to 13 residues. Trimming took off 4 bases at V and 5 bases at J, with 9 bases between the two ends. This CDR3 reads CAWTDTNNSPLHF. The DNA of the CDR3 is TGTGCCTGGACGGACACTAATAATTCACCCCTCCACTTT.

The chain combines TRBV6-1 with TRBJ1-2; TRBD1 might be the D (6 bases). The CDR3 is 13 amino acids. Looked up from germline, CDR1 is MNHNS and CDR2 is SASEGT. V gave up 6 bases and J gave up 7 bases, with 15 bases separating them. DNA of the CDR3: TGTGCCAGCAGACTCATCCTGGACAGTGGCTACACCTTC. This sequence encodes CASRLILDSGYTF.

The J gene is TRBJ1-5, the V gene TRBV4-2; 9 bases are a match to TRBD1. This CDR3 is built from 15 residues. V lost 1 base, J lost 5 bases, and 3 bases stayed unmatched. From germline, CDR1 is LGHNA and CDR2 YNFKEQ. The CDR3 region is CASSQGQGGDQPQHF. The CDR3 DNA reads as TGTGCCAGCAGCCAAGGACAGGGGGGGGATCAGCCCCAGCATTTT.

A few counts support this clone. The CDR3 DNA reads as TGTGCCTGGAGTTATGGCAGGGGGGGTTATCAGCCCCAGCATTTT. This encodes CAWSYGRGGYQPQHF. The rearrangement joins TRBV30 to TRBJ1-5; 7 nucleotides match TRBD1. The CDR3 sequence is 15 residues long. CDR1 is GTSNPN, CDR2 SVGIG, per germline (reference sequence). V gave up 2 bases and J gave up 5 bases; unmatched junction bases: 9. The full variable domain, its missing parts supplied by reference TRBV30 and TRBJ1-5, is SQTIHQWPATLVQPVGSPLSLECTVEGTSNPNLYWYRQAAGRGLQLLFYSVGIGQISSEVPQNLSASRPQDRQFILSSKKLLLSDSGFYLCAWSYGRGGYQPQHFGDGTRLSIL.

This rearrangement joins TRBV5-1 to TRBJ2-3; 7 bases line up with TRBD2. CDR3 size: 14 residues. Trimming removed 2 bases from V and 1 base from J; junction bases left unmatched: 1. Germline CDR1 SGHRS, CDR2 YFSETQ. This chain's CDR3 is CASSLTSGTDTQYF. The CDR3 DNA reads TGCGCCAGCAGCTTAACTAGCGGCACAGATACGCAGTATTTT.

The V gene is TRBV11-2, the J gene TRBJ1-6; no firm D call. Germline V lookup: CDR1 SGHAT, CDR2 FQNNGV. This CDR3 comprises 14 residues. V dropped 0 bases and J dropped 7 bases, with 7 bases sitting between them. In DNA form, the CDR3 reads TGTGCCAGCAGCTTAGAGCCGGGAAATTCACCCCTCCACTTT. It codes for CASSLEPGNSPLHF. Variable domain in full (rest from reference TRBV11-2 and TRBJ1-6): EAGVAQSPRYKIIEKRQSVAFWCNPISGHATLYWYQQILGQGPKLLIQFQNNGVVDDSQLPKDRFSAERLKGVDSTLKIQPAKLEDSAVYLCASSLEPGNSPLHFGNGTRLTVT.

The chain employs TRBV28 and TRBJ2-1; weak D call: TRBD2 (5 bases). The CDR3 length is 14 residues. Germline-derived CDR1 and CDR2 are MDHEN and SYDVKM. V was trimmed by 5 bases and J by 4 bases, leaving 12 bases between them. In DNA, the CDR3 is TGTGCCAGCAGTCCCCGGACGGGATACAATGAGCAGTTCTTC. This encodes CASSPRTGYNEQFF.

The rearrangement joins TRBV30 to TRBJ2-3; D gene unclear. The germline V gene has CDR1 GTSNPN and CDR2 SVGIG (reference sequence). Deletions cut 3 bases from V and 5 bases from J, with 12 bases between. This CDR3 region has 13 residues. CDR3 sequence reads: CAWRAPFEDTQYF. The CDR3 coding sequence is TGTGCCTGGAGGGCCCCGTTTGAAGATACGCAGTATTTT.

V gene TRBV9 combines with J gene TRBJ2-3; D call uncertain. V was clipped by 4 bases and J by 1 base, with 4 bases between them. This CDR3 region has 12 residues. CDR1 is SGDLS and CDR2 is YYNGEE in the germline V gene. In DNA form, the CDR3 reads TGTGCCAGCAGCACGGGCACAGATACGCAGTATTTT. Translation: CASSTGTDTQYF.

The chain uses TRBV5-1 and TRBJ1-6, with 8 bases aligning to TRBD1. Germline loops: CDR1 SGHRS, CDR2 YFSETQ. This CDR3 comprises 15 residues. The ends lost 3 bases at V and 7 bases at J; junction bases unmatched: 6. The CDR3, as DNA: TGCGCCAGCAGCTCAGATGGACAGGGCAATTCACCCCTCCACTTT. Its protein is CASSSDGQGNSPLHF.

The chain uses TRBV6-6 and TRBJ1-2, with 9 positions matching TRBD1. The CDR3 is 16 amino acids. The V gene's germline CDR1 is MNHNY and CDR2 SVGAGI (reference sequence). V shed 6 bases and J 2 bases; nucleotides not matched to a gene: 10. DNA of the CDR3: TGTGCCAGCAGGCCGCAGACAGGGGGACAGAACTATGGCTACACCTTC. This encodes CASRPQTGGQNYGYTF.